These T cell receptor beta chains were read from a single sample in a study of low-dose radiotherapy and immunotherapy resistance in tumors. TCRdb re-derived calls from the reads in MiXCR, one entry per CDR3 protein. This table has around 90,000 distinct CDR3 sequences, approximately 17% appearing once. The sequencing here drew on PBMCs, taken before treatment. All receptors derive from a male donor with prostate cancer. The CDR3 runs from the conserved cysteine through the conserved F or W. Each record gives: D gene, J gene, clone size, CDR3 length, V gene, CDR3 protein, CDR3 DNA. D genes are given only for firm matches. Expanded clones are given a class, and other clones once, few, many or no size at all.

d_call: -; j_call: TRBJ2-7; clone_size: -; cdr3_length: 12; v_call: TRBV5-1; cdr3_aa: CASSSGVGEQYF; cdr3_nt: TGCGCCAGCAGCTCGGGAGTAGGGGAGCAGTACTTC
d_call: -; j_call: TRBJ1-2; clone_size: many; cdr3_length: 13; v_call: TRBV19; cdr3_aa: CASSIWENYGYTF; cdr3_nt: TGTGCCAGTAGTATTTGGGAGAACTATGGCTACACCTTC
d_call: TRBD1; j_call: TRBJ2-1; clone_size: many; cdr3_length: 15; v_call: TRBV9; cdr3_aa: CASSGGQGAYNEQFF; cdr3_nt: TGTGCCAGCAGTGGAGGGCAGGGGGCTTACAATGAGCAGTTCTTC
d_call: -; j_call: TRBJ1-1; clone_size: many; cdr3_length: 15; v_call: TRBV19; cdr3_aa: CASSKAAGLNTEAFF; cdr3_nt: TGTGCCAGTAGCAAGGCAGCAGGTCTGAACACTGAAGCTTTCTTT
d_call: TRBD1; j_call: TRBJ1-2; clone_size: many; cdr3_length: 17; v_call: TRBV3-1; cdr3_aa: CASSQILLTGGDYGYTF; cdr3_nt: TGTGCCAGCAGCCAAATCCTTTTGACAGGGGGCGACTATGGCTACACCTTC
d_call: -; j_call: TRBJ2-7; clone_size: many; cdr3_length: 13; v_call: TRBV4-2; cdr3_aa: CASSQGTGNEQYF; cdr3_nt: TGTGCCAGCAGCCAAGGCACTGGCAACGAGCAGTACTTC
d_call: TRBD1; j_call: TRBJ2-1; clone_size: many; cdr3_length: 14; v_call: TRBV6-2/TRBV6-3; cdr3_aa: CASSEVKRDRGSSF; cdr3_nt: TGTGCCAGCAGTGAAGTCAAGAGGGACAGGGGGTCTTCCTTC
d_call: -; j_call: TRBJ2-5; clone_size: many; cdr3_length: 13; v_call: TRBV2; cdr3_aa: CASSESSVETQYF; cdr3_nt: TGTGCCAGCAGTGAAAGTAGCGTCGAGACCCAGTACTTC
d_call: -; j_call: TRBJ2-2; clone_size: many; cdr3_length: 15; v_call: TRBV5-5; cdr3_aa: CASSFSGLNTGELFF; cdr3_nt: TGTGCCAGCAGCTTTTCGGGTTTGAACACCGGGGAGCTGTTTTTT
d_call: TRBD1; j_call: TRBJ2-6; clone_size: many; cdr3_length: 15; v_call: TRBV6-2/TRBV6-3; cdr3_aa: CASSYRGLGANVLTF; cdr3_nt: TGTGCCAGCAGTTACAGGGGGCTTGGGGCCAACGTCCTGACTTTC
d_call: -; j_call: TRBJ2-7; clone_size: many; cdr3_length: 11; v_call: TRBV5-1; cdr3_aa: CASSANYEQYF; cdr3_nt: TGCGCCAGCAGCGCCAACTACGAGCAGTACTTC
d_call: -; j_call: TRBJ1-5; clone_size: many; cdr3_length: 17; v_call: TRBV4-1; cdr3_aa: CASSQERSAVVNQPQHF; cdr3_nt: TGCGCCAGCAGCCAAGAGAGAAGTGCCGTGGTCAATCAGCCCCAGCATTTT
d_call: TRBD1; j_call: TRBJ2-1; clone_size: many; cdr3_length: 19; v_call: TRBV19; cdr3_aa: CASSNYLPMTGFVYNEQFF; cdr3_nt: TGTGCCAGTAGTAATTACCTCCCGATGACAGGGTTTGTCTACAATGAGCAGTTCTTC
d_call: TRBD1; j_call: TRBJ2-5; clone_size: many; cdr3_length: 15; v_call: TRBV28; cdr3_aa: CASSKRQGNLETQYF; cdr3_nt: TGTGCCAGCAGCAAACGACAGGGTAATTTAGAGACCCAGTACTTC
d_call: TRBD1; j_call: TRBJ2-3; clone_size: many; cdr3_length: 16; v_call: TRBV5-6; cdr3_aa: CASSLGGTGVTDTQYF; cdr3_nt: TGTGCCAGCAGCTTGGGCGGGACAGGAGTCACAGATACGCAGTATTTT
d_call: -; j_call: TRBJ2-3; clone_size: many; cdr3_length: 14; v_call: TRBV10-3; cdr3_aa: CAISEWGGADTQYF; cdr3_nt: TGTGCCATCAGTGAGTGGGGAGGAGCAGATACGCAGTATTTT
d_call: -; j_call: TRBJ2-5; clone_size: -; cdr3_length: 12; v_call: TRBV28; cdr3_aa: CASRGAVETQYF; cdr3_nt: TGTGCCAGCAGGGGGGCGGTGGAGACCCAGTACTTC
d_call: -; j_call: TRBJ1-6; clone_size: many; cdr3_length: 16; v_call: TRBV6-1; cdr3_aa: CASRRDPGESNSPLHF; cdr3_nt: TGTGCCAGCAGAAGGGATCCAGGGGAGTCTAATTCACCCCTCCACTTT
d_call: -; j_call: TRBJ2-1; clone_size: many; cdr3_length: 16; v_call: TRBV28; cdr3_aa: CASSSPNQDSYNEQFF; cdr3_nt: TGTGCCAGCAGTTCTCCTAATCAGGACTCCTACAATGAGCAGTTCTTC
d_call: -; j_call: TRBJ2-1; clone_size: many; cdr3_length: 16; v_call: TRBV5-4; cdr3_aa: CASSRGDIGGHNEQFF; cdr3_nt: TGTGCCAGCAGTAGAGGGGACATCGGGGGCCACAATGAGCAGTTCTTC
d_call: -; j_call: TRBJ2-3; clone_size: many; cdr3_length: 15; v_call: TRBV20-1; cdr3_aa: CSARPGRPTTDTQYF; cdr3_nt: TGCAGTGCTAGGCCGGGACGACCAACCACAGATACGCAGTATTTT
d_call: -; j_call: TRBJ2-1; clone_size: many; cdr3_length: 13; v_call: TRBV20-1; cdr3_aa: CSARGVRVHEQFF; cdr3_nt: TGCAGTGCTAGAGGGGTCAGGGTCCATGAGCAGTTCTTC
d_call: TRBD2; j_call: TRBJ2-1; clone_size: many; cdr3_length: 13; v_call: TRBV11-1; cdr3_aa: CASGRARRNEQFF; cdr3_nt: TGTGCCAGCGGGAGGGCCCGGCGCAATGAGCAGTTCTTC
d_call: -; j_call: TRBJ1-1; clone_size: many; cdr3_length: 12; v_call: TRBV7-2; cdr3_aa: CASGKGNSEAFF; cdr3_nt: TGTGCCAGCGGTAAAGGGAATAGTGAAGCTTTCTTT
d_call: TRBD2; j_call: TRBJ2-1; clone_size: few; cdr3_length: 13; v_call: TRBV2; cdr3_aa: CASSPSGTNEQFF; cdr3_nt: TGTGCCAGCAGCCCTAGCGGGACCAATGAGCAGTTCTTC
d_call: -; j_call: TRBJ2-5; clone_size: many; cdr3_length: 15; v_call: TRBV5-1; cdr3_aa: CASSFDGGRQETQYF; cdr3_nt: TGCGCCAGCAGCTTCGACGGGGGGCGGCAAGAGACCCAGTACTTC
d_call: -; j_call: TRBJ2-5; clone_size: many; cdr3_length: 11; v_call: TRBV7-9; cdr3_aa: CASSHEETQYF; cdr3_nt: TGTGCCAGCAGTCACGAAGAGACCCAGTACTTC
d_call: TRBD1; j_call: TRBJ1-2; clone_size: many; cdr3_length: 17; v_call: TRBV18; cdr3_aa: CASSPRPGTGRRYGYTF; cdr3_nt: TGTGCCAGCTCACCACGCCCAGGGACAGGGCGGCGGTATGGCTACACCTTC
d_call: -; j_call: TRBJ1-1; clone_size: many; cdr3_length: 14; v_call: TRBV6-6; cdr3_aa: CASNILGQNTEAFF; cdr3_nt: TGTGCCAGCAACATCTTAGGGCAGAACACTGAAGCTTTCTTT
d_call: TRBD2; j_call: TRBJ2-7; clone_size: -; cdr3_length: 15; v_call: TRBV10-3; cdr3_aa: CAISGASGGHYEQYF; cdr3_nt: TGTGCCATCAGTGGGGCTAGCGGGGGACACTACGAGCAGTACTTC
d_call: -; j_call: TRBJ2-7; clone_size: few; cdr3_length: 12; v_call: TRBV5-4; cdr3_aa: CASSLGDGEQYF; cdr3_nt: TGTGCCAGCAGCTTGGGTGACGGAGAGCAGTACTTC
d_call: -; j_call: TRBJ2-3; clone_size: many; cdr3_length: 13; v_call: TRBV28; cdr3_aa: CASKPPSTDTQYF; cdr3_nt: TGTGCCAGCAAACCGCCTAGCACAGATACGCAGTATTTT
d_call: TRBD2; j_call: TRBJ2-2; clone_size: many; cdr3_length: 20; v_call: TRBV7-3; cdr3_aa: CASSLEGLAGVGSNTGELFF; cdr3_nt: TGTGCCAGCAGCTTAGAGGGACTAGCGGGAGTGGGATCGAACACCGGGGAGCTGTTTTTT
d_call: TRBD2; j_call: TRBJ2-7; clone_size: once; cdr3_length: 17; v_call: TRBV4-2; cdr3_aa: CASSQGTSGRRLYEQYF; cdr3_nt: TGTGCCAGCAGCCAAGGGACTAGCGGGCGCCGGCTTTACGAGCAGTACTTC
d_call: TRBD2; j_call: TRBJ2-3; clone_size: many; cdr3_length: 17; v_call: TRBV7-2; cdr3_aa: CASSLYSGGALTDTQYF; cdr3_nt: TGTGCCAGCAGCCTATATAGCGGGGGGGCTCTCACAGATACGCAGTATTTT
d_call: -; j_call: TRBJ2-1; clone_size: many; cdr3_length: 14; v_call: TRBV13; cdr3_aa: CASNRAGRYNEQFF; cdr3_nt: TGTGCCAGTAACAGGGCGGGCAGATACAATGAGCAGTTCTTC
d_call: TRBD1; j_call: TRBJ2-5; clone_size: many; cdr3_length: 15; v_call: TRBV7-9; cdr3_aa: CASSAQGQGKETQYF; cdr3_nt: TGTGCCAGCAGCGCACAGGGACAGGGGAAAGAGACCCAGTACTTC
d_call: TRBD2; j_call: TRBJ2-2; clone_size: many; cdr3_length: 16; v_call: TRBV6-1; cdr3_aa: CASSGLAGVNTGELFF; cdr3_nt: TGTGCCAGCAGTGGACTAGCGGGAGTAAACACCGGGGAGCTGTTTTTT
d_call: -; j_call: TRBJ1-4; clone_size: many; cdr3_length: 16; v_call: TRBV9; cdr3_aa: CASSVATQGLNEKLFF; cdr3_nt: TGTGCCAGCAGCGTAGCTACTCAGGGGTTGAATGAAAAACTGTTTTTT
d_call: -; j_call: TRBJ1-5; clone_size: many; cdr3_length: 15; v_call: TRBV4-3; cdr3_aa: CASSQDGREGQPQHF; cdr3_nt: TGCGCCAGCAGCCAAGATGGGCGGGAAGGTCAGCCCCAGCATTTT
d_call: TRBD1; j_call: TRBJ1-1; clone_size: many; cdr3_length: 14; v_call: TRBV12-3/TRBV12-4; cdr3_aa: CASSLTGGFAEAFF; cdr3_nt: TGTGCCAGCAGTTTGACAGGGGGCTTTGCTGAAGCTTTCTTT
d_call: TRBD1; j_call: TRBJ2-7; clone_size: many; cdr3_length: 16; v_call: TRBV6-5; cdr3_aa: CASSSYSGTGAYEQYF; cdr3_nt: TGTGCCAGCAGTTCATACTCCGGGACAGGGGCTTACGAGCAGTACTTC
d_call: TRBD2; j_call: TRBJ2-4; clone_size: many; cdr3_length: 17; v_call: TRBV7-2; cdr3_aa: CASSLISGGAAKNIQYF; cdr3_nt: TGTGCCAGCAGCCTGATTAGCGGGGGGGCTGCCAAAAACATTCAGTACTTC
d_call: TRBD2; j_call: TRBJ2-2; clone_size: many; cdr3_length: 14; v_call: TRBV7-9; cdr3_aa: CASSLTSGTGELFF; cdr3_nt: TGTGCCAGCAGCTTAACTAGCGGGACCGGGGAGCTGTTTTTT
d_call: -; j_call: TRBJ2-7; clone_size: many; cdr3_length: 17; v_call: TRBV6-1; cdr3_aa: CASSENKRRAVSYEQYF; cdr3_nt: TGTGCCAGCAGTGAAAATAAAAGACGGGCGGTTTCCTACGAGCAGTACTTC
d_call: -; j_call: TRBJ2-7; clone_size: many; cdr3_length: 14; v_call: TRBV7-6; cdr3_aa: CASSLDGNTYEQYF; cdr3_nt: TGTGCCAGCAGCTTAGATGGGAACACCTACGAGCAGTACTTC
d_call: -; j_call: TRBJ2-2; clone_size: -; cdr3_length: 13; v_call: TRBV20-1; cdr3_aa: CSARDLVTGELFF; cdr3_nt: TGCAGTGCTAGAGATCTAGTGACCGGGGAGCTGTTTTTT
d_call: TRBD2; j_call: TRBJ2-3; clone_size: many; cdr3_length: 16; v_call: TRBV5-1; cdr3_aa: CASSLVSGGLTDTQYF; cdr3_nt: TGTGCCAGCAGCTTGGTTAGCGGGGGGCTAACAGATACGCAGTATTTT
d_call: TRBD2; j_call: TRBJ2-7; clone_size: many; cdr3_length: 13; v_call: TRBV20-1; cdr3_aa: CSASTSGRTEQYF; cdr3_nt: TGCAGTGCTAGTACTAGCGGGAGGACCGAGCAGTACTTC
d_call: -; j_call: TRBJ1-2; clone_size: -; cdr3_length: 15; v_call: TRBV14; cdr3_aa: CASSQDRSGYYGYTF; cdr3_nt: TGTGCCAGCAGCCAAGACCGTTCAGGGTACTATGGCTACACCTTC
d_call: -; j_call: TRBJ2-3; clone_size: many; cdr3_length: 16; v_call: TRBV10-1; cdr3_aa: CASSESNLLSTDTQYF; cdr3_nt: TGCGCCAGCAGTGAGTCGAACTTGTTAAGCACAGATACGCAGTATTTT
d_call: -; j_call: TRBJ2-6; clone_size: -; cdr3_length: 16; v_call: TRBV29-1; cdr3_aa: CSVVPGGTSGANVLTF; cdr3_nt: TGCAGCGTTGTCCCAGGCGGAACTTCTGGGGCCAACGTCCTGACTTTC
d_call: -; j_call: TRBJ2-7; clone_size: -; cdr3_length: 15; v_call: TRBV5-1; cdr3_aa: CASSPGPLNSYEQYF; cdr3_nt: TGCGCCAGCAGCCCCGGGCCTCTAAACTCCTACGAGCAGTACTTC
d_call: TRBD2; j_call: TRBJ2-3; clone_size: many; cdr3_length: 19; v_call: TRBV18; cdr3_aa: CPSSPQRLAGGVFADTQYF; cdr3_nt: TGTCCCAGCTCACCCCAAAGACTAGCGGGGGGTGTATTCGCAGATACGCAGTATTTT
d_call: TRBD1; j_call: TRBJ2-1; clone_size: many; cdr3_length: 15; v_call: TRBV12-3/TRBV12-4; cdr3_aa: CASSLRDRSYNEQFF; cdr3_nt: TGTGCCAGCAGTTTAAGGGACAGATCCTACAATGAGCAGTTCTTC
d_call: TRBD2; j_call: TRBJ2-7; clone_size: many; cdr3_length: 15; v_call: TRBV6-6; cdr3_aa: CASSPLAGATYEQYF; cdr3_nt: TGTGCCAGCAGCCCACTAGCGGGAGCCACCTACGAGCAGTACTTC
d_call: -; j_call: TRBJ2-7; clone_size: many; cdr3_length: 13; v_call: TRBV3-1; cdr3_aa: CASSQADGYEQYF; cdr3_nt: TGTGCCAGCAGCCAAGCGGACGGCTACGAGCAGTACTTC
d_call: TRBD1; j_call: TRBJ2-1; clone_size: many; cdr3_length: 14; v_call: TRBV12-3/TRBV12-4; cdr3_aa: CASGDRPTHNEQFF; cdr3_nt: TGTGCCAGCGGGGACAGGCCAACGCACAATGAGCAGTTCTTC
d_call: -; j_call: TRBJ2-1; clone_size: -; cdr3_length: 15; v_call: TRBV28; cdr3_aa: CASRHRALSYNEQFF; cdr3_nt: TGTGCCAGCAGGCACAGGGCCCTTTCCTACAATGAGCAGTTCTTC